These T cell receptor beta chains were read from a single sample in a study of blood T cells in healthy people across ages. Via MiXCR, TCRdb re-called the 5' RACE reads, giving one row per CDR3 protein. The sample lists about 400,000 distinct CDR3 sequences; 45% to 60% were seen once. The source material was blood. These receptors were taken from a man aged 55 to 70 in good health. Each CDR3 is given with its conserved first and last residue. A D gene is named only where the DNA matches it firmly. Clone size appears in some rows only: once, few, many, or a class for an expanded clone.

d_gene: TRBD2; abundance: few; j_gene: TRBJ2-3; v_gene: TRBV20-1; CDR3aa: CSASSGGGTDTQYF; CDR3nt: TGCAGTGCTTCTAGCGGGGGGGGCACAGATACGCAGTATTTT
d_gene: TRBD2; abundance: NA; j_gene: TRBJ2-3; v_gene: TRBV20-1; CDR3aa: CSARNSGTSGTDTRYF; CDR3nt: TGCAGTGCTCGCAACTCAGGGACTAGCGGGACAGATACGCGGTATTTT
d_gene: TRBD2; abundance: few; j_gene: TRBJ2-1; v_gene: TRBV29-1; CDR3aa: CSVAGLAPALPQFF; CDR3nt: TGCAGCGTTGCGGGACTAGCGCCGGCCCTGCCTCAGTTCTTC
d_gene: NA; abundance: NA; j_gene: TRBJ1-6; v_gene: TRBV2; CDR3aa: CASSEVRGGNSPLHF; CDR3nt: TGTGCCAGCAGTGAAGTCCGCGGGGGGAATTCACCCCTCCACTTT
d_gene: NA; abundance: NA; j_gene: TRBJ2-7; v_gene: TRBV20-1; CDR3aa: CSAIAQPSYEQYF; CDR3nt: TGCAGTGCTATCGCACAGCCATCCTACGAGCAGTACTTC
d_gene: NA; abundance: NA; j_gene: TRBJ2-7; v_gene: TRBV5-1; CDR3aa: CASSGGGGRSYEQYF; CDR3nt: TGCGCCAGCAGCGGGGGCGGGGGTCGCTCCTACGAGCAGTACTTC
d_gene: NA; abundance: few; j_gene: TRBJ2-7; v_gene: TRBV12-3/TRBV12-4; CDR3aa: CASSLRTTTQGAYEQYF; CDR3nt: TGTGCCAGCAGTTTAAGGACCACCACACAGGGAGCCTACGAGCAGTACTTC
d_gene: TRBD2; abundance: NA; j_gene: TRBJ2-7; v_gene: TRBV20-1; CDR3aa: CSASNGGRAAEQYF; CDR3nt: TGCAGTGCTAGCAATGGCGGGAGGGCCGCCGAGCAGTACTTC
d_gene: NA; abundance: few; j_gene: TRBJ2-4; v_gene: TRBV6-2/TRBV6-3; CDR3aa: CASEGPADIQYF; CDR3nt: TGTGCCAGCGAGGGACCGGCGGACATTCAGTACTTC
d_gene: TRBD2; abundance: few; j_gene: TRBJ2-5; v_gene: TRBV27; CDR3aa: CASSLASGGQETQYF; CDR3nt: TGTGCCAGCAGTTTGGCTAGCGGGGGTCAAGAGACCCAGTACTTC
d_gene: TRBD2; abundance: NA; j_gene: TRBJ2-1; v_gene: TRBV15; CDR3aa: CATSLLAGASNEQFF; CDR3nt: TGTGCCACCAGCTTACTAGCGGGAGCAAGCAATGAGCAGTTCTTC
d_gene: TRBD1; abundance: NA; j_gene: TRBJ2-7; v_gene: TRBV5-1; CDR3aa: CASSRTQGGGEQYF; CDR3nt: TGCGCCAGCAGCCGGACACAGGGGGGAGGCGAGCAGTACTTC
d_gene: NA; abundance: NA; j_gene: TRBJ2-5; v_gene: TRBV13; CDR3aa: CASSLRRGIGQYF; CDR3nt: TGTGCCAGCAGCCTCCGGCGTGGGATCGGGCAGTACTTC
d_gene: TRBD1; abundance: NA; j_gene: TRBJ2-7; v_gene: TRBV29-1; CDR3aa: CSATPGTGGAPQYF; CDR3nt: TGCAGCGCTACTCCCGGGACAGGGGGCGCTCCGCAGTACTTC